This TCR beta chain was retrieved from a study of cytomegalovirus exposure and HLA in healthy donors. Measured with immunoSEQ multiplex PCR; TCRdb has only the in-frame clones, and not every one. The sample includes around 180,000 clones, more than 75% of them seen just once. Sequencing used PBMCs. This TCR was recovered from a man younger than 35 in good health and CMV-seropositive.

The CDR3 nucleotides are TGCGCCAGCAGCTTGGCGCTAGCGACCAGGAATGAGCAGTTCTTC. Translated, it gives CASSLALATRNEQFF. V usage is TRBV5-1 and J usage is TRBJ2-1; D is perhaps TRBD2 (6 bases). Germline lookup yields CDR1 SGHRS and CDR2 YFSETQ. Trimming shortened V by 0 bases and J by 7 bases, and 14 bases separated the two germline ends. CDR3 length: 15 residues.